These 11 T cell receptor beta chains were all obtained from the same sample, sequenced in a study of brain T cells in children with intractable seizures. The protocol was immunoSEQ multiplex PCR, while the TCRdb copy is restricted to in-frame clones and leaves out a portion. The sample has about 76,000 clones; more than 85% are singletons. The material sequenced was peripheral blood, taken at surgery. These receptors originate from a boy under three years old with tuberous sclerosis and intractable seizures.

This chain connects TRBV7-2 to TRBJ2-5; the D gene is possibly TRBD1 (5 bases). CDR3 length: 15 residues. The germline V gene has CDR1 SGHTA and CDR2 FQGNSA. V was trimmed by 1 base and J by 5 bases, leaving 14 bases between them. The CDR3 sequence is CASSLVWGVGETQYF. The DNA of the CDR3 is TGTGCCAGCAGCTTAGTCTGGGGCGTAGGGGAGACCCAGTACTTC.

The chain couples TRBV5-6 to TRBJ1-4; TRBD1 is a possible D gene (5 bases). V lost 0 bases and J 4 bases, leaving 13 bases between the germline ends. The CDR3 covers 16 residues. Germline V gene lookup returns CDR1 SGHDT and CDR2 YYEEEE. The CDR3 protein is CASSLGAAGSNEKLFF. The CDR3 region has the DNA TGTGCCAGCAGCTTGGGAGCGGCAGGGAGTAATGAAAAACTGTTTTTT.

The CDR3 bases are TGTGCCAGCAGCCAAGGTCCTCGAAGCTCCTACGAGCAGTACTTC. Its protein is CASSQGPRSSYEQYF. The rearrangement joins TRBV3-1 (or the pseudogene TRBV3-2) to TRBJ2-7, with D unresolved. The CDR3 has 15 residues. Germline CDR1 and CDR2: LGHDT and YNNKEL (reference sequence). The ends were cut back, 1 base at V and 0 bases at J, with 10 bases in the middle.

V gene TRBV5-1 combines with J gene TRBJ1-1; maybe TRBD1 (5 bases). CDR3 size: 16 residues. CDR1 and CDR2 (germline): SGHRS, YFSETQ. V was shortened by 4 bases and J by 2 bases, with 18 bases between the two germline ends. The CDR3 sequence is CASSPRGGRDNTEAFF. The CDR3 DNA follows: TGCGCCAGCAGCCCCCGGGGGGGACGCGATAACACTGAAGCTTTCTTT.

The CDR3 DNA follows: TGTGCCATCAGTGCAGACTCCGGGGAGCTGTTTTTT. Translating gives CAISADSGELFF. The chain couples TRBV10-3 to TRBJ2-2; D remains unclear. The germline V and J ends were trimmed by 4 bases and 6 bases, with 6 bases remaining between them. Germline assignment: CDR1 ENHRY and CDR2 SYGVKD. The CDR3 spans 12 residues.

This clone has only one observation. The rearrangement links TRBV28 to TRBJ1-5; maybe TRBD1 (5 bases). Germline CDR1 and CDR2: MDHEN and SYDVKM. The germline V and J ends were trimmed by 10 bases and 1 base, with 17 bases remaining between them. There are 15 residues in the CDR3. CDR3 protein: CATKLYGGSNQPQHF. DNA of the CDR3: TGTGCCACCAAGTTGTACGGGGGGAGCAATCAGCCCCAGCATTTT.

V is TRBV14 and J is TRBJ2-5, with TRBD1 matching over 7 bases. The V and J ends lost 5 bases and 2 bases, in that order; junction bases with no gene match: 11. CDR1 and CDR2 from the germline V gene are SGHDN and FVKESK. The CDR3 loop spans 16 amino acids. Here the CDR3 reads CASSAPTGIAQETQYF. In DNA form, the CDR3 reads TGTGCCAGCAGCGCACCGACAGGGATAGCACAAGAGACCCAGTACTTC.

The V and J genes are TRBV7-3 and TRBJ2-3; TRBD2 matches at 8 bases. Trimming cost V 5 bases and J 5 bases; bases outside gene matches: 6. The CDR3 loop spans 14 amino acids. CDR1 and CDR2 from the germline V gene are SGHTA and FQGTGA. The CDR3, as DNA: TGTGCCAGCAGCCCCGGGACTAGTGGAGATACGCAGTATTTT. Amino acids: CASSPGTSGDTQYF.

The V and J genes are TRBV7-3 and TRBJ2-3, with D possibly TRBD1 on 5 matching bases. CDR1 and CDR2 (germline): SGHTA, FQGTGA. The CDR3 runs 14 residues. Trimming took 4 bases from V and 2 from J, leaving 10 bases between them. CDR3 in DNA: TGTGCCAGCAGCTCCAGGACAAACACAGATACGCAGTATTTT. Translation gives CASSSRTNTDTQYF.

The V call is TRBV29-1, the J call TRBJ2-7, with unresolved D. Germline CDR1 is SQVTM and CDR2 is ANQGSEA. This CDR3 spans 13 amino acids. Trimming cost V 3 bases and J 7 bases, with 16 bases left between them. DNA for the CDR3: TGCAGCGTTGAGTTTGGCCTTTTGAGGGAGCAGTACTTC. Translated: CSVEFGLLREQYF.

The rearrangement links TRBV4-1 to TRBJ1-5; D possibly corresponds to TRBD1 (5 bases). Per germline, CDR1 MGHRA and CDR2 YSYEKL. The CDR3 runs 15 residues. The germline V and J ends were trimmed by 5 bases and 2 bases, with 13 bases remaining between them. The CDR3 sequence: CASSYYLQGNQPQHF. CDR3 bases: TGCGCCAGCAGCTATTATTTACAGGGCAATCAGCCCCAGCATTTT.